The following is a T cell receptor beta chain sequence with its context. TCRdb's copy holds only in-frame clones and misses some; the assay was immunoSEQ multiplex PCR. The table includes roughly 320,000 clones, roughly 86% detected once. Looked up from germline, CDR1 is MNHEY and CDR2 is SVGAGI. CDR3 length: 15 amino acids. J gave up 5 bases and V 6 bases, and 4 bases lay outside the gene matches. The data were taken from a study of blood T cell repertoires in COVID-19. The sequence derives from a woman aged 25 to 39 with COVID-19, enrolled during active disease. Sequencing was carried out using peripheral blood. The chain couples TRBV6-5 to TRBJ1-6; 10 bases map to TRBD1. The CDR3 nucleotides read TGTGCCAGCAGGCCCGGGACAGGGGATAATTCACCCCTCCACTTT. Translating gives CASRPGTGDNSPLHF.